These 4 T cell receptor beta chains originate from one sample sequenced in a study of blood T cell repertoires in COVID-19. The protocol was immunoSEQ multiplex PCR, while the TCRdb copy is restricted to in-frame clones and leaves out a portion. The table records 91,000 or so clones, roughly 86% of them present only once. The source material was peripheral blood. The receptors here all came from a man aged 45-65 years with active or convalescent COVID-19.

The rearrangement joins TRBV6-5 to TRBJ2-1; 8 bases are a match to TRBD1. CDR3 size: 16 residues. The V segment lost 2 bases and the J segment 1 base; nucleotides outside the gene matches: 4. Germline V gives CDR1 MNHEY, CDR2 SVGAGI. The CDR3 region has the DNA TGTGCCAGCAGTTACGGACAGGGCTTATCCTACAATGAGCAGTTCTTC. This encodes CASSYGQGLSYNEQFF.

This clone showed up just once. J is TRBJ2-1 and V is TRBV5-1; 8 nucleotides match TRBD2. Germline CDR1 is SGHRS and CDR2 is YFSETQ. V shed 0 bases, J shed 2 bases, and the junction held 4 bases outside the gene matches. The CDR3 has 16 residues. DNA of the CDR3: TGCGCCAGCAGCTTGGTGGGTAGCGGGGCCTACAATGAGCAGTTCTTC. Amino acids: CASSLVGSGAYNEQFF. Variable domain in full (rest from reference TRBV5-1 and TRBJ2-1): KAGVTQTPRYLIKTRGQQVTLSCSPISGHRSVSWYQQTPGQGLQFLFEYFSETQRNKGNFPGRFSGRQFSNSRSEMNVSTLELGDSALYLCASSLVGSGAYNEQFFGPGTRLTVL.

The gene calls are TRBV6-2 or TRBV6-3 and TRBJ2-3; 8 positions agree with TRBD1. This CDR3 is 17 amino acids long. The V gene's germline CDR1 is MNHEY and CDR2 SVGEGT. The V gene end was trimmed by 0 bases and the J gene end by 3 bases; junction bases not matched to a gene: 8. CDR3 sequence reads: CASSYSADRVNTDTQYF. The CDR3 nucleotides read TGTGCCAGCAGTTACTCCGCGGACAGGGTAAATACAGATACGCAGTATTTT.

V is TRBV28 and J is TRBJ1-1; maybe TRBD1 (5 bases). The V and J ends lost 8 bases and 1 base respectively, with 11 bases between them. The CDR3 consists of 13 residues. The germline V gene encodes CDR1 MDHEN and CDR2 SYDVKM. In nucleotides, the CDR3 is TGTGCCAGCTCCCACCAGGGGAACACTGAAGCTTTCTTT. Translating gives CASSHQGNTEAFF.